This T cell receptor beta chain was observed in a study of blood T cell repertoires in COVID-19. Study overall: Samples taken during acute and convalescent COVID-19 were collected in the United States, Italy and Spain.

CDR3 length equals 12 residues. The germline V and J ends were trimmed by 3 bases and 10 bases, with 10 bases remaining between them. In the original processing: Counts of nucleated cells, estimated from reference gene primer amplification, were obtained. Clones were sequenced by immunoSEQ multiplex PCR, and TCRdb holds only the in-frame ones, with some missing. The DNA was the basis for D and trimming; V, J and clone size are from that table. The repertoire holds approximately 470,000 clones, with roughly 85% as singletons. The genes are TRBV12-3 or TRBV12-4 and TRBJ2-1, with D maybe TRBD2 (6 bases). This TCR was sampled from a human donor in a cohort sampled during active COVID-19. The specimen sequenced was peripheral blood. The CDR3 DNA reads TGTGCCAGCAGTTTTCCGGCGGGGGAGCAGTTCTTC. This gives the protein CASSFPAGEQFF.